The 13 T cell receptor beta chains in this list originate from one sample, sequenced in a study of T cell responses to AZD1222 COVID-19 vaccine. The table came from immunoSEQ multiplex PCR; TCRdb's copy has only in-frame clones and leaves some out. The profile shows about 140,000 clones, about 90% of them singletons. The material was peripheral blood, obtained 28 days after the second dose of the MenACWY control vaccine. These receptor sequences come from an adult who received the MenACWY meningococcal vaccine as a control.

This rearrangement joins TRBV5-1 to TRBJ2-5; D tentatively reads TRBD1 or TRBD2 (5 bases each). Trimming removed 4 bases at V and 4 bases at J, with 14 bases between. Germline CDR1 SGHRS, CDR2 YFSETQ. The CDR3 is made up of 14 amino acids. CDR3 DNA: TGCGCCAGCAGCCTGGAGCCTGGGGGAGAGACCCAGTACTTC. As protein: CASSLEPGGETQYF. Variable domain in full (rest from reference TRBV5-1 and TRBJ2-5): KAGVTQTPRYLIKTRGQQVTLSCSPISGHRSVSWYQQTPGQGLQFLFEYFSETQRNKGNFPGRFSGRQFSNSRSEMNVSTLELGDSALYLCASSLEPGGETQYFGPGTRLLVL.

The chain has TRBV19 and TRBJ2-7; maybe TRBD1 (5 bases). The germline V gene has CDR1 LNHDA and CDR2 SQIVND (reference sequence). V lost 3 bases, J lost 5 bases, and 14 bases lay in between. This CDR3 is built from 14 residues. CDR3 region: CASSIPTRVDEQYF. Written as DNA, the CDR3 is TGTGCCAGTAGTATCCCAACCAGGGTCGACGAGCAGTACTTC.

V is TRBV30 and J is TRBJ2-7; D is undetermined. CDR3 length: 12 residues. V dropped 1 base and J dropped 3 bases, with 7 bases sitting between them. Per the germline V gene, CDR1 is GTSNPN and CDR2 is SVGIG (reference sequence). The CDR3 loop reads CAWSAPNYEQYF. CDR3 nucleotides: TGTGCCTGGAGTGCGCCAAACTACGAGCAGTACTTC. The whole variable domain, filled in from reference TRBV30 and TRBJ2-7, reads SQTIHQWPATLVQPVGSPLSLECTVEGTSNPNLYWYRQAAGRGLQLLFYSVGIGQISSEVPQNLSASRPQDRQFILSSKKLLLSDSGFYLCAWSAPNYEQYFGPGTRLTVT.

V usage is TRBV5-1 and J usage is TRBJ1-3, with unresolved D. CDR1 and CDR2 (germline): SGHRS, YFSETQ. V lost 0 bases and J 0 bases, leaving 10 bases between the germline ends. The CDR3 is made up of 16 amino acids. The CDR3 protein is CASSLAGSSSGNTIYF. In nucleotides, the CDR3 is TGCGCCAGCAGCTTGGCCGGTTCAAGCTCTGGAAACACCATATATTTT.

The chain links TRBV28 to TRBJ1-4, with D perhaps TRBD1 (6 bases). The germline gives CDR1 MDHEN, CDR2 SYDVKM. The CDR3 has 15 residues. V shed 4 bases and J shed 8 bases, with 17 bases lying between them. This CDR3 is CASSSWAKGEEKLFF. DNA for the CDR3: TGTGCCAGCAGTTCGTGGGCCAAGGGGGAAGAAAAACTGTTTTTT. Full variable domain (missing parts from reference TRBV28 and TRBJ1-4): DVKVTQSSRYLVKRTGEKVFLECVQDMDHENMFWYRQDPGLGLRLIYFSYDVKMKEKGDIPEGYSVSREKKERFSLILESASTNQTSMYLCASSSWAKGEEKLFFGSGTQLSVL.

The V and J genes are TRBV28 and TRBJ2-6; D unclear. V was cut by 2 bases and J by 0 bases, with 8 bases left in between. CDR3 length: 16 amino acids. The germline CDR1 and CDR2 sequences are MDHEN and SYDVKM. Written as DNA, the CDR3 is TGTGCCAGCAGTTTACCGACTCCCTCTGGGGCCAACGTCCTGACTTTC. It codes for CASSLPTPSGANVLTF.

This chain connects TRBV19 to TRBJ2-7; 11 bases line up with TRBD1. There are 14 residues in the CDR3. Germline assignment: CDR1 LNHDA and CDR2 SQIVND (reference sequence). V lost 3 bases to trimming and J lost 2 bases; unmatched junction nucleotides: 0. The CDR3 reads CASSMGQGAYEQYF. The CDR3 coding sequence is TGTGCCAGTAGTATGGGACAGGGGGCCTACGAGCAGTACTTC.

The chain employs TRBV25-1 and TRBJ2-3; TRBD2 agrees at 13 bases. Germline V gene lookup returns CDR1 MGHDK and CDR2 SYGVNS. Trimming removed 4 bases from V and 6 bases from J; junction bases left unmatched: 1. This CDR3 has 14 residues. CDR3 coding DNA: TGTGCCAGCAGTGCGACTAGCGGGAGGGATACGCAGTATTTT. Translation: CASSATSGRDTQYF.

V is TRBV27 and J is TRBJ2-5; D may be TRBD2 (6 bases). This CDR3 contains 16 residues. V was cut by 5 bases and J by 3 bases, with 19 bases left in between. CDR1 and CDR2 from the germline V gene are MNHEY and SMNVEV (reference sequence). The CDR3 nucleotides are TGTGCCAGCAGTCCCCAGGAGGGTAAGGGGAAAGAGACCCAGTACTTC. This sequence encodes CASSPQEGKGKETQYF.

This chain links TRBV7-9 with TRBJ1-5, with D perhaps TRBD1 (6 bases). V lost 4 bases and J 3 bases, leaving 16 bases between the germline ends. The CDR3 runs 16 residues. CDR1 is SEHNR, CDR2 FQNEAQ, per germline (reference sequence). CDR3 nucleotides: TGTGCCAGCAGCTCCCGTGAGGGGGGGAACAATCAGCCCCAGCATTTT. This encodes CASSSREGGNNQPQHF.

The V and J genes are TRBV7-9 and TRBJ2-5, with D perhaps TRBD1 or TRBD2 (5 bases each). The CDR3 consists of 17 residues. CDR1 and CDR2 from the germline V gene are SEHNR and FQNEAQ (reference sequence). The V and J ends lost 1 base and 4 bases respectively, with 19 bases between them. The CDR3 region has the DNA TGTGCCAGCAGCTTAGATTTAATTGGGGGTCCACCAGAGACCCAGTACTTC. Residues: CASSLDLIGGPPETQYF.

CDR3 loop: CATQTGEGFGNTIYF. The CDR3 bases are TGTGCCACCCAAACAGGGGAAGGTTTCGGAAACACCATATATTTT. The genes are TRBV10-3 and TRBJ1-3; 7 bases line up with TRBD1. V lost 10 bases and J lost 4; bases outside the gene matches: 13. The CDR3 is 15 residues long. The germline V gene has CDR1 ENHRY and CDR2 SYGVKD.

The rearrangement links TRBV20-1 to TRBJ2-3; D is undetermined. Trimming stripped 6 bases from V and 6 bases from J, with 10 bases between. CDR1 is DFQATT, CDR2 SNEGSKA, per germline (reference sequence). The CDR3 contains 11 residues. The CDR3 nucleotides are TGCAGTGCCCGCGCGAGGGATACGCAGTATTTT. Encoded protein: CSARARDTQYF.